These 2 T cell receptor beta chains were sequenced from one sample in a study of OX40 agonist ivuxolimab in advanced cancers. Only in-frame clones appear in the TCRdb table, and some are missing; sequencing was by immunoSEQ multiplex PCR. The data hold about 55,000 clones, with 88% observed a single time. Sequenced here: CD4+ or CD8+ T cells sorted from blood, sampled in a trial of the OX40 agonist ivuxolimab. These receptors originate from an adult with an advanced solid tumor such as melanoma, head and neck, liver or kidney cancer.

V usage is TRBV28 and J usage is TRBJ1-2; the D gene is possibly TRBD1 (5 bases). The CDR3 runs to 12 residues. Germline-derived CDR1 and CDR2 are MDHEN and SYDVKM. V dropped 7 bases and J dropped 9 bases, with 15 bases sitting between them. The CDR3 bases are TGTGCCAGCAAGGGGCCTCTTGGGCGCTACACCTTC. Its translation: CASKGPLGRYTF.

The V call is TRBV7-2, the J call TRBJ2-7; maybe TRBD2 (6 bases). The germline CDR1 and CDR2 sequences are SGHTA and FQGNSA. This CDR3 comprises 14 residues. Trimming removed 5 bases at V and 6 bases at J, with 17 bases between. The CDR3: CASSTPAAGPEQYF. Written as DNA, the CDR3 is TGTGCCAGCAGCACCCCAGCGGCGGGGCCCGAGCAGTACTTC. The whole variable domain, filled in from reference TRBV7-2 and TRBJ2-7, reads GAGVSQSPSNKVTEKGKDVELRCDPISGHTALYWYRQSLGQGLEFLIYFQGNSAPDKSGLPSDRFSAERTGGSVSTLTIQRTQQEDSAVYLCASSTPAAGPEQYFGPGTRLTVT.